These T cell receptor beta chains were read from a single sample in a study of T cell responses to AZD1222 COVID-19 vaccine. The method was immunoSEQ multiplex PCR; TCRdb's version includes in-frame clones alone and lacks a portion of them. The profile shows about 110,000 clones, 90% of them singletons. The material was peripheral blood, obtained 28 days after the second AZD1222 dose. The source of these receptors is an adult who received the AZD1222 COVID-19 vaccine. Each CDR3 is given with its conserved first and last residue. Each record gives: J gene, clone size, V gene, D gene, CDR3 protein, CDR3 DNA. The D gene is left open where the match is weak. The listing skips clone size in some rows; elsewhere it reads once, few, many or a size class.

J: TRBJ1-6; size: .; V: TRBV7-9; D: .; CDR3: CASSLLGLPLHF; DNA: TGTGCCAGCAGCTTACTTGGCCTACCCCTCCACTTT
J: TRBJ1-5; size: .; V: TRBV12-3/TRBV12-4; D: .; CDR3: CASSSAGDQPQHF; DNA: TGTGCCAGCAGTTCGGCAGGGGATCAGCCCCAGCATTTT
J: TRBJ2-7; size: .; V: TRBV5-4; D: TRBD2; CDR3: CASSLAGGNPIHEQYF; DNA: TGTGCCAGCAGCTTGGCGGGGGGGAATCCTATCCACGAGCAGTACTTC
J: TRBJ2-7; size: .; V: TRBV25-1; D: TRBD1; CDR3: CASSGRDRVGEQYF; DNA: TGTGCCAGCAGTGGCCGGGACAGGGTGGGCGAGCAGTACTTC
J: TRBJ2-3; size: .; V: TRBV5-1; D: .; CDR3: CASSQVGLGTQYF; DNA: TGCGCCAGCAGCCAGGTAGGGTTAGGTACGCAGTATTTT
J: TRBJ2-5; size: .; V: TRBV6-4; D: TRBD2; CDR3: CASSDPGGSSLQETQYF; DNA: TGTGCCAGCAGTGATCCCGGGGGGTCTAGCCTACAAGAGACCCAGTACTTC
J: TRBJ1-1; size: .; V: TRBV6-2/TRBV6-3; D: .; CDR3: CASIPRVSRNTEAFF; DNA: TGTGCCAGCATCCCACGCGTGAGCCGGAACACTGAAGCTTTCTTT
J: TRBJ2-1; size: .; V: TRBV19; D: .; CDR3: CASSIDRAGGDNEQFF; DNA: TGTGCCAGTAGTATCGATAGGGCAGGGGGGGACAATGAGCAGTTCTTC
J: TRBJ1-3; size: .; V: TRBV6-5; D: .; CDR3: CASLGTGNTIYF; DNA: TGTGCCAGCTTAGGAACTGGAAACACCATATATTTT
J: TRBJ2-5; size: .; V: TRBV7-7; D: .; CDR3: CASSVTLLETQYF; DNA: TGTGCTAGCAGCGTGACATTGCTAGAGACCCAGTACTTC
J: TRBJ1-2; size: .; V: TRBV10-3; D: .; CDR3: CAISESPELSPGYTF; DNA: TGTGCCATCAGTGAGTCTCCGGAGCTGAGCCCGGGCTACACCTTC
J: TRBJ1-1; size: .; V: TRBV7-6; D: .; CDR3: CASSLIDRDTEAFF; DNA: TGTGCCAGCAGCTTAATCGATCGGGACACTGAAGCTTTCTTT
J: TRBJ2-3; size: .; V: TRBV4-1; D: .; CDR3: CASSQSATDTQYF; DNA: TGCGCCAGCAGCCAATCAGCGACGGATACGCAGTATTTT
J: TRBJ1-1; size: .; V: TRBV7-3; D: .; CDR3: CASSLTVAGQNTEAFF; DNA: TGTGCCAGCAGCTTAACGGTAGCGGGACAGAACACTGAAGCTTTCTTT
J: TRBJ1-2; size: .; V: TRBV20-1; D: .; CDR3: CSAPRTSGYTF; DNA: TGCAGTGCCCCACGGACCTCCGGCTACACCTTC
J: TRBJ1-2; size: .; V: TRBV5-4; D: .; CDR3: CASSLAGWREYGYTF; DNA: TGTGCCAGCAGCTTGGCCGGGTGGAGGGAGTATGGCTACACCTTC
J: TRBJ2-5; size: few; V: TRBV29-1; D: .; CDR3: CSVRDGQETQYF; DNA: TGCAGCGTTAGGGACGGCCAAGAGACCCAGTACTTC
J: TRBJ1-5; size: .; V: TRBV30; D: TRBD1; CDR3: CAWETGGGQPQHF; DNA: TGTGCCTGGGAAACAGGGGGAGGCCAGCCCCAGCATTTT
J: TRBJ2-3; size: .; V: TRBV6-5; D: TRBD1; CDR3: CASSMTGGRTDTQYF; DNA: TGTGCCAGCAGTATGACAGGGGGCCGGACAGATACGCAGTATTTT
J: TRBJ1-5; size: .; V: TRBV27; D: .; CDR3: CASSYEYSNQPQHF; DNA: TGTGCCAGCAGTTACGAATATAGCAATCAGCCCCAGCATTTT
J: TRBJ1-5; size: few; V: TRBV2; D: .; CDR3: CASRPGSGGQPQHF; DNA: TGTGCCAGTAGACCAGGGTCGGGGGGTCAGCCCCAGCATTTT
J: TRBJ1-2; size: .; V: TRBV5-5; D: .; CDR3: CASSLEGSYGYTF; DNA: TGTGCCAGCAGCTTGGAGGGGAGCTATGGCTACACCTTC
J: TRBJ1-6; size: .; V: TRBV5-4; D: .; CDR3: CASSEAENYNSPLHF; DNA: TGTGCCAGCAGTGAGGCGGAGAACTATAATTCACCCCTCCACTTT
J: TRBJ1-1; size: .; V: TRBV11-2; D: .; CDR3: CASGLRNTEAFF; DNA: TGTGCCAGCGGCCTTAGGAACACTGAAGCTTTCTTT
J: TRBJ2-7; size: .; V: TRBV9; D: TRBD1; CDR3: CASSGQGPSYEQYF; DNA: TGTGCCAGCAGCGGACAGGGGCCCTCCTACGAGCAGTACTTC
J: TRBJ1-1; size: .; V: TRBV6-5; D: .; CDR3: CASSYSGGYGLAFF; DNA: TGTGCCAGCAGTTACTCGGGGGGCTACGGGTTAGCTTTCTTT
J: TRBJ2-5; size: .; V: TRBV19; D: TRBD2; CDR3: CASSMTGGSQETQYF; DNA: TGTGCCAGTAGTATGACGGGGGGATCCCAAGAGACCCAGTACTTC
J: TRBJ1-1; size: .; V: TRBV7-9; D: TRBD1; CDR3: CASSLNQGARAFF; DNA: TGTGCCAGCAGCTTGAATCAGGGGGCAAGGGCTTTCTTT
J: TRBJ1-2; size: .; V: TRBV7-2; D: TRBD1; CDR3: CASSPGTGAGYTF; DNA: TGTGCCAGCAGCCCCGGGACAGGGGCCGGCTACACCTTC
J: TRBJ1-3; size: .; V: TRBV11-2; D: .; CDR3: CASSLRTMSSGNTIYF; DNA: TGTGCCAGCAGCTTGAGGACAATGAGCTCTGGAAACACCATATATTTT
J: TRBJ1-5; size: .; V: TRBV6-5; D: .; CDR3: CASKGGLNQPQHF; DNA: TGTGCCAGCAAAGGGGGTTTGAATCAGCCCCAGCATTTT
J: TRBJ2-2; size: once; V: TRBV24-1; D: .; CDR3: CATSDSLHFTGTGELFF; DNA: TGTGCCACCAGTGATTCCCTACACTTTACAGGGACCGGGGAGCTGTTTTTT
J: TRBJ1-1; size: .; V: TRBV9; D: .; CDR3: CASSNPHLSGVGMNTEAFF; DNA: TGTGCCAGCAGCAACCCCCATCTTAGTGGGGTAGGAATGAACACTGAAGCTTTCTTT
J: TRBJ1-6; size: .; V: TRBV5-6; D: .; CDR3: CASSPAGGVPNSPLHF; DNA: TGTGCCAGCAGCCCAGCGGGGGGAGTCCCTAATTCACCCCTCCACTTT
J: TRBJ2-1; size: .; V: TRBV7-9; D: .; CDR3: CASSHRDPREEQFF; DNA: TGTGCCAGCAGCCACCGGGACCCCCGGGAGGAGCAGTTCTTC
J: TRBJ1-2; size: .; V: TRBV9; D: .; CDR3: CASSARWGLDGYTF; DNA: TGTGCCAGCAGCGCCCGCTGGGGGTTGGATGGCTACACCTTC
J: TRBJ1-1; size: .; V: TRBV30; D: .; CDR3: CAWKTSLNTEAFF; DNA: TGTGCCTGGAAAACATCACTGAACACTGAAGCTTTCTTT
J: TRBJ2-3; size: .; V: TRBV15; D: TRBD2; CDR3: CATSLGAGNTDTQYF; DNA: TGTGCCACCAGTTTAGGAGCGGGGAACACAGATACGCAGTATTTT
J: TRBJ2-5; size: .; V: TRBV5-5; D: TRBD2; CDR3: CASSSTSGGSWETQYF; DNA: TGTGCCAGCAGCTCGACTAGCGGGGGTTCTTGGGAGACCCAGTACTTC
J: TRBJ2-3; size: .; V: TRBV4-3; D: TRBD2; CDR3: CASSQDRSGGPDTQYF; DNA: TGCGCCAGCAGCCAAGATAGGAGCGGGGGCCCCGATACGCAGTATTTT
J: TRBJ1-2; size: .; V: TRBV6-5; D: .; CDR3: CASSWGAGDLGGYTF; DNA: TGTGCCAGCAGTTGGGGGGCAGGGGATTTGGGAGGCTACACCTTC
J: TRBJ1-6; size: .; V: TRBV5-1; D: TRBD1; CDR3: CASSLRQGGGYNSPLHF; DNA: TGCGCCAGCAGCTTAAGACAGGGTGGGGGTTATAATTCACCCCTCCACTTT
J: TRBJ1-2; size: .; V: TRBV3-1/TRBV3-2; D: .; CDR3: CASSQDRGGRANYGYTF; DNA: TGTGCCAGCAGCCAAGATCGTGGTGGCCGAGCTAACTATGGCTACACCTTC
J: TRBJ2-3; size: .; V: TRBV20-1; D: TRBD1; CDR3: CSAWDRRWQYF; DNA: TGCAGTGCATGGGACAGGAGGTGGCAGTATTTT
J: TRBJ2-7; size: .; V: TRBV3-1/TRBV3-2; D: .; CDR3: CASNGTPGEQYF; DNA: TGTGCCAGCAACGGGACTCCCGGCGAGCAGTACTTC
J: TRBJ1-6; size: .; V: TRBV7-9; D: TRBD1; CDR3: CASSFGTGGDSPLHF; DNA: TGTGCCAGCAGCTTTGGGACAGGGGGCGATTCACCCCTCCACTTT
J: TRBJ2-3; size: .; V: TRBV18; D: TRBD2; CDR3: CASSPPGEGGTDTQYF; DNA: TGTGCCAGCTCACCACCGGGGGAGGGAGGCACAGATACGCAGTATTTT
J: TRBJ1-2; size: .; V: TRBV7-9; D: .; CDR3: CASSHLSGPGTYGYTF; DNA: TGTGCCAGCAGCCATCTAAGCGGACCCGGGACTTATGGCTACACCTTC
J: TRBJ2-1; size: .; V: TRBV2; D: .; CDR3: CASSAVRSYNEQFF; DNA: TGTGCCAGCAGCGCAGTAAGGTCCTACAATGAGCAGTTCTTC
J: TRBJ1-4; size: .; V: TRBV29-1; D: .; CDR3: CSVGIYEKLFF; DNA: TGCAGCGTTGGTATTTATGAAAAACTGTTTTTT
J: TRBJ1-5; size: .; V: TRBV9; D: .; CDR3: CASSVAPGPGQPQHF; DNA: TGTGCCAGCAGCGTAGCTCCAGGGCCGGGTCAGCCCCAGCATTTT
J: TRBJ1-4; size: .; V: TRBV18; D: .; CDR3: CASSLDSWEKLFF; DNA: TGTGCCAGCTCACTCGACAGTTGGGAGAAACTGTTTTTT
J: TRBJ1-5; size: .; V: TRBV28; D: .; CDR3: CASSSGGGPQHF; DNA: TGTGCCAGCAGTTCGGGGGGGGGTCCCCAGCATTTT